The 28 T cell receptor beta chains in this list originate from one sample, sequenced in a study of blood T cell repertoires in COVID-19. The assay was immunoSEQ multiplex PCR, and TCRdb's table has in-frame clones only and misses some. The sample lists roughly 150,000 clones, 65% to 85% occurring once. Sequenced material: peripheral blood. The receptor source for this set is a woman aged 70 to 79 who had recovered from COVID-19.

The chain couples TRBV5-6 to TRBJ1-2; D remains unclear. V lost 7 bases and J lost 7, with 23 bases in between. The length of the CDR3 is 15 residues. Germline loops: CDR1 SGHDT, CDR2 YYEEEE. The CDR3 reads CASRPRQGYVGGYTF. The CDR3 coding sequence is TGTGCCAGCCGACCCCGACAAGGCTACGTGGGTGGCTACACCTTC.

The DNA for the CDR3 is TGTGCCTGGAGTTGGGGGCGAAAAAGCTACGAGCAGTACTTC. This gives the protein CAWSWGRKSYEQYF. This rearrangement joins TRBV30 to TRBJ2-7; a possible D gene is TRBD1 (6 bases). This CDR3 is 14 amino acids long. Per germline, CDR1 GTSNPN and CDR2 SVGIG (reference sequence). Trimming removed 2 bases from V and 3 bases from J, with 14 bases in between.

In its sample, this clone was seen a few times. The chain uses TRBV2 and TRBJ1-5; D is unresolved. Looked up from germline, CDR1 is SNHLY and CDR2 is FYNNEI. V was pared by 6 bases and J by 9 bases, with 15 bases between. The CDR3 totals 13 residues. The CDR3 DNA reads TGTGCCAGCAGGGTGGAGGCCTTCGGGCCCCAGCATTTT. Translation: CASRVEAFGPQHF. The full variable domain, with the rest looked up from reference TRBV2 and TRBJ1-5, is EPEVTQTPSHQVTQMGQEVILRCVPISNHLYFYWYRQILGQKVEFLVSFYNNEISEKSEIFDDQFSVERPDGSNFTLKIRSTKLEDSAMYFCASRVEAFGPQHFGDGTRLSIL.

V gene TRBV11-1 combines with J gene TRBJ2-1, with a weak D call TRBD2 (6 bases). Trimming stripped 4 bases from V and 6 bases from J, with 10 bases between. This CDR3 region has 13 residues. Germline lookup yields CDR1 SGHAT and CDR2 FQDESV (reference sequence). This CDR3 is CASSSGVSNEQFF. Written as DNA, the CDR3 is TGTGCCAGCAGCTCGGGAGTTAGCAATGAGCAGTTCTTC.

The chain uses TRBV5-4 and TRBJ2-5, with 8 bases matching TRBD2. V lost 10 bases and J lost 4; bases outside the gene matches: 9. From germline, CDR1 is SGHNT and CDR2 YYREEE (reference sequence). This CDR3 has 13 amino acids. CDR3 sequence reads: CASHGGGRETQYF. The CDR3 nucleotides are TGTGCCTCCCACGGGGGGGGCAGAGAGACCCAGTACTTC.

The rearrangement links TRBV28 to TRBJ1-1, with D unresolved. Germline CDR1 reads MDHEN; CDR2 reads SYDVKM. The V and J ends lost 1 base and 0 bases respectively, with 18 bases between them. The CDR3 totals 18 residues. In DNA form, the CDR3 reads TGTGCCAGCAGTTTATATAGCTGGCCGCCCGCTTTGAACACTGAAGCTTTCTTT. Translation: CASSLYSWPPALNTEAFF. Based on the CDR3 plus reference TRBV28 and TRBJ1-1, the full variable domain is DVKVTQSSRYLVKRTGEKVFLECVQDMDHENMFWYRQDPGLGLRLIYFSYDVKMKEKGDIPEGYSVSREKKERFSLILESASTNQTSMYLCASSLYSWPPALNTEAFFGQGTRLTVV.

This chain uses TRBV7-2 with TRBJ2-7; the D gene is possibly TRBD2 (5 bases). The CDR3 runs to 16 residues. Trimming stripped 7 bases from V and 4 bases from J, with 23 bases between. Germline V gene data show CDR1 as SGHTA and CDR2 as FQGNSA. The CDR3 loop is CASTPERVFQNYEQYF. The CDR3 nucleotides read TGTGCCAGCACCCCGGAGAGGGTATTTCAAAATTACGAGCAGTACTTC.

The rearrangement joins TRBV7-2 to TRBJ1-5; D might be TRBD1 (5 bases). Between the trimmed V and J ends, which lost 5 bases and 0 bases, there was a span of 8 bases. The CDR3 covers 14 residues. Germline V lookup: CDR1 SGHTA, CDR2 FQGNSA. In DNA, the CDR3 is TGTGCCAGCAGCAGGGGTCATAGCAATCAGCCCCAGCATTTT. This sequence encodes CASSRGHSNQPQHF.

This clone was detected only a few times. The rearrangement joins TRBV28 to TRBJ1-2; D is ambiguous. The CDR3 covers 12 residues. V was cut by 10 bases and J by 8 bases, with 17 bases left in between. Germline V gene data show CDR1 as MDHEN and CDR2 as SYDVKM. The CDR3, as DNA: TGTGCCATTCTCCTCCGGCGGAGCGGCTACACCTTC. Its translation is CAILLRRSGYTF.

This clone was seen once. The CDR3 nucleotides read TGTGCCAGCAGCCTGGAACAGGGATCCATCTATGGCTACACCTTC. It encodes CASSLEQGSIYGYTF. This chain joins TRBV5-4 and TRBJ1-2; D possibly corresponds to TRBD1 (6 bases). The CDR3 spans 15 residues. Trimming took off 4 bases at V and 4 bases at J, with 17 bases between the two ends. CDR1 SGHNT and CDR2 YYREEE come from the germline V gene (reference sequence).

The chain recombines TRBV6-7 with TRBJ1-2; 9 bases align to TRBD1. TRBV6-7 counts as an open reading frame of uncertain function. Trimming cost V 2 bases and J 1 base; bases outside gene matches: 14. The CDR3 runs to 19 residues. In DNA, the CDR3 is TGTGCCAGCAGTTACCCAGACCGGGACAGGGAAGGAGGTAACTATGGCTACACCTTC. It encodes CASSYPDRDREGGNYGYTF.

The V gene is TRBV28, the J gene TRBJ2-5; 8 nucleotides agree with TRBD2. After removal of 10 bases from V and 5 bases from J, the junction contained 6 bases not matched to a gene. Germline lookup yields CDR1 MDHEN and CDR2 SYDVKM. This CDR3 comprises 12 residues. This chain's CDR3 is CATQGLGETQYF. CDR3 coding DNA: TGTGCCACCCAGGGACTAGGCGAGACCCAGTACTTC.

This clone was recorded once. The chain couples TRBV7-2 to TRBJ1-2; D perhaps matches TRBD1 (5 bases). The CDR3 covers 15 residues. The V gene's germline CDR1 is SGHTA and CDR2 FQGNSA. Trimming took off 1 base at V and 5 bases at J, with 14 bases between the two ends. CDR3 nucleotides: TGTGCCAGCAGCTTAGTCGGTGGGGGGACGTATGGCTACACCTTC. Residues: CASSLVGGGTYGYTF.

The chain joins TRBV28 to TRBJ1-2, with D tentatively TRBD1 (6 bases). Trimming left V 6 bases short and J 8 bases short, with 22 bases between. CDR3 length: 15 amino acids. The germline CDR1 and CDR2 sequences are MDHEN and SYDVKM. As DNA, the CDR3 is TGTGCCAGCAGGCCCGGGGGGGGCTCCCCGAGGGGCTACACCTTC. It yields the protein CASRPGGGSPRGYTF.

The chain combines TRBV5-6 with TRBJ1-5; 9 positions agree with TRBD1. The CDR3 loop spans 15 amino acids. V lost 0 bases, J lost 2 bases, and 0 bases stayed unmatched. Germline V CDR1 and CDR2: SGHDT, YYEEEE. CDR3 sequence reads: CASSLGTGGNQPQHF. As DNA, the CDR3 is TGTGCCAGCAGCTTGGGGACAGGGGGCAATCAGCCCCAGCATTTT.

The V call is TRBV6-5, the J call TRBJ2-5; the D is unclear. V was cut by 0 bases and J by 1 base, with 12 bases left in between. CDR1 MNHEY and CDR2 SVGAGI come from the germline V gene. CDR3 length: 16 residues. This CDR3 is CASSYSKRMAQETQYF. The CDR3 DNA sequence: TGTGCCAGCAGTTACTCGAAGAGGATGGCCCAAGAGACCCAGTACTTC.

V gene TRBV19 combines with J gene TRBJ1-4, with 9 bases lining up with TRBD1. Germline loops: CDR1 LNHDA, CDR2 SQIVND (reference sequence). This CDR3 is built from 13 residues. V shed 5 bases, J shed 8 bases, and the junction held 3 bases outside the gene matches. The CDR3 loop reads CASSGTGREKLFF. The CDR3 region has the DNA TGTGCCAGTAGTGGGACAGGGCGGGAAAAACTGTTTTTT.

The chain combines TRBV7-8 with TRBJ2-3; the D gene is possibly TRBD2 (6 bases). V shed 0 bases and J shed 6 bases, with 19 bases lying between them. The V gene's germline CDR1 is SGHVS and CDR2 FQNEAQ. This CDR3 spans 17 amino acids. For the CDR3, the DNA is TGTGCCAGCAGCTTAGCGGAGGGTCCCTCCGTCGGGGATACGCAGTATTTT. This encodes CASSLAEGPSVGDTQYF.

CDR3 sequence: CASRRLAGSDTQYF. The CDR3, as DNA: TGTGCCAGCAGACGACTAGCGGGGTCAGATACGCAGTATTTT. The chain uses TRBV6-5 and TRBJ2-3; 11 bases match TRBD2. Germline V gene sequence: CDR1 MNHEY, CDR2 SVGAGI. The CDR3 is made up of 14 amino acids. The J segment lost 4 bases and the V segment lost 6 bases, leaving 3 bases of the junction unmatched.

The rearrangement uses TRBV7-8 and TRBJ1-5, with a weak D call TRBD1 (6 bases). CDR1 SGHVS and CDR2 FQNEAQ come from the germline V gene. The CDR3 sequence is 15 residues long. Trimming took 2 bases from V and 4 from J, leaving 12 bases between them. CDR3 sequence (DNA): TGTGCCAGCAGCTTAACTCGGCAGGGGAATCAGCCCCAGCATTTT. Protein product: CASSLTRQGNQPQHF.

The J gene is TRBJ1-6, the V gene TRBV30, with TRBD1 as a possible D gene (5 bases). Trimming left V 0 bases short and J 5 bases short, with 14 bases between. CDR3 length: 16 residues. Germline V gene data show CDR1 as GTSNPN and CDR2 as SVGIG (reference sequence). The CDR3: CAWSVGRLGDNSPLHF. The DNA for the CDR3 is TGTGCCTGGAGTGTAGGGAGGTTGGGGGATAATTCACCCCTCCACTTT.

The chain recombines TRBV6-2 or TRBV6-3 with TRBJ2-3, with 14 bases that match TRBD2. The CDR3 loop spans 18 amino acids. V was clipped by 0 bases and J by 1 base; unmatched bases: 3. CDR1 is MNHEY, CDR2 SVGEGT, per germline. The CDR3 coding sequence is TGTGCCAGCAGTTACTCGACTAGCGGGAGGGCCCGCACAGATACGCAGTATTTT. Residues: CASSYSTSGRARTDTQYF.

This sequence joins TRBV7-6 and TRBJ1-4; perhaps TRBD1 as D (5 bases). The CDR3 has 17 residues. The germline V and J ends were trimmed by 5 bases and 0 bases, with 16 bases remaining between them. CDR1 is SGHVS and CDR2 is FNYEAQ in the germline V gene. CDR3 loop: CASSPLLGLATNEKLFF. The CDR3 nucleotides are TGTGCCAGCAGCCCTCTCCTGGGGCTTGCAACTAATGAAAAACTGTTTTTT. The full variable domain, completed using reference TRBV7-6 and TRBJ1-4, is GAGVSQSPRYKVTKRGQDVALRCDPISGHVSLYWYRQALGQGPEFLTYFNYEAQQDKSGLPNDRFSAERPEGSISTLTIQRTEQRDSAMYRCASSPLLGLATNEKLFFGSGTQLSVL.

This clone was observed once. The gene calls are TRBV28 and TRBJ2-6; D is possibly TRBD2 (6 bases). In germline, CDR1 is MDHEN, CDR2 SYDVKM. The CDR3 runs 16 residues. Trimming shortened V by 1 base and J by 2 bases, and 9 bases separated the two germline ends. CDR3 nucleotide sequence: TGTGCCAGCAGTTTATTGGCGGGAACTGGGGCCAACGTCCTGACTTTC. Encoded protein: CASSLLAGTGANVLTF.

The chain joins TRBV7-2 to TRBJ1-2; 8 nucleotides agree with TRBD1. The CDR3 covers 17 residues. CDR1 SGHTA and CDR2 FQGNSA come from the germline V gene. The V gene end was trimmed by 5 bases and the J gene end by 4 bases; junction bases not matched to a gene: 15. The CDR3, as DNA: TGTGCCAGCAGCCAGGGGACAGGTCGTCGTCCTACCTATGGCTACACCTTC. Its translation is CASSQGTGRRPTYGYTF.

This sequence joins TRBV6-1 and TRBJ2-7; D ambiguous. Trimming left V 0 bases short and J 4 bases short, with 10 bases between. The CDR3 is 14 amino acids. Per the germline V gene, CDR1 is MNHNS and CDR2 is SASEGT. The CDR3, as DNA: TGTGCCAGCAGTGAAGCCCACTCCTTTTACGAGCAGTACTTC. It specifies CASSEAHSFYEQYF.

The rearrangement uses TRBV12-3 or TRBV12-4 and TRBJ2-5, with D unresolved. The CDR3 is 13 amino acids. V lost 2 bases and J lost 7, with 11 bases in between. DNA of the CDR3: TGTGCCAGCAGTTTACTGGCCCCGGGGACCCAGTACTTC. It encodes CASSLLAPGTQYF.

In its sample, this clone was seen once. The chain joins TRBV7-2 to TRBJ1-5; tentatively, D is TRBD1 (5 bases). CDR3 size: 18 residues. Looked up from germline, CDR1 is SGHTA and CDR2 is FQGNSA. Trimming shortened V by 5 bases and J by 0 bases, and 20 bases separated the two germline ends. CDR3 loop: CASSPGGTATYSNQPQHF. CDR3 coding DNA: TGTGCCAGCAGCCCTGGAGGGACCGCCACCTATAGCAATCAGCCCCAGCATTTT.